This TCR beta chain is from a study of T cells expressing NK-cell markers. Study background: The authors derived TCR beta repertoires from sorted CD3+CD56+NKG2C+, CD3+CD56+NKG2C- and CD3+CD56-NKG2C+ T cells.

With UMIs, 5'RACE template switching was used to make TCR beta cDNA. TCRdb reprocessed the 5' RACE reads and reports one entry per CDR3 protein, with no DNA. This sample's table has hundreds of thousands of distinct CDR3 sequences. The CDR3 is made up of 12 amino acids. Germline assignment: CDR1 DFQATT and CDR2 SNEGSKA (reference sequence). The sequenced sample consisted of blood T cells: a sorted CD56 or NKG2C T cell subset, CD4+ or CD8+ T cells, or bulk PBMC T cells (not recorded which). The TCR originated in a man between 18 and 69 years old in good health. This sequence joins TRBV20-1 and TRBJ1-2; TCRdb names TRBD1, which stays unverified in the absence of DNA. CDR3: CSAKGTAGGYTF.